The clone carrying this T cell receptor beta chain has only a few counts. A second PCR, run for roughly 7 to 11 cycles, used a sample-barcoded 5' primer plus a J-beta primer mix. Sequencing yielded, for each sample, at least 2.5 million paired-end reads carrying CDR3. TCRdb fed the 5' RACE reads into MiXCR, producing one record per CDR3 protein. The sample records 450,000 to 650,000 distinct CDR3 sequences, nearly 25% being singletons. These data originate in a study of blood T cells in healthy people across ages. PBMCs were isolated at a quantity of at least 7 million per sample. Germline V lookup: CDR1 DFQATT, CDR2 SNEGSKA (reference sequence). The CDR3 is 18 residues long. V shed 5 bases and J shed 0 bases, with 23 bases lying between them. The same specimen was also included in a second study, on T cells of mothers and their children. That source notes: Related mother-child pairs shared marginally more repertoire than unrelated pairs, though not significantly.

Sequences were obtained from blood. This rearrangement joins TRBV20-1 to TRBJ2-1; possible D gene TRBD2, 6 bases. The clonotype originates from a boy between 10 and 17 years old in good health. DNA of the CDR3: TGCAGTGCTTCTAAGGCTAGCGAGTGGTCCTTCTCCTACAATGAGCAGTTCTTC. Its translation is CSASKASEWSFSYNEQFF.